Here is one TCR beta chain with its context. No clone much larger than this one lies a single base away; base qualities are absent. Library creation used the immunoSEQ multiplex PCR assay. For most patients, genomic DNA was isolated with the Qiagen DNeasy Blood and Tissue Kit and shipped frozen to Adaptive Biotechnologies for TCR sequencing. For most patients, high-throughput TCR-beta CDR3 sequencing of genomic DNA was performed by Adaptive Biotechnologies. As for how the authors treated the data: Adaptive's ImmunoSEQ software was the source of the TCR sequencing data for 18 patients, while a few other patients were processed with MiXCR and VDJtools. CD4 versus CD8 sorting errors were corrected by removing sequences found in both subsets at a frequency ratio below 5:1. CDR3 nucleotide sequences shared between donor and recipient were removed because their origin could not be assigned. To be classed as alloreactive, a clone needed at least 2-fold expansion over unstimulated cells and a minimum CFSE-low frequency of 0.002% (template counts) or 0.001% (read counts). Clones were considered mappable if detected in sequenced pre-transplant spleen, lymph node, or MLR CFSE-low populations of the donor or recipient. The cumulative frequency of alloreactive clones was calculated as a percentage of all sequences, weighted by copy number. Entries here come from immuneACCESS through TCRdb and include only in-frame sequences with V and J called. Some clones fail to appear in such tables; in the studies checked, an unresolved V gene covers under half of the shortfall, and the cause of the remainder is unknown. That table supplies the V and J calls and clone size; D and trimming were determined from the DNA. The sample records 11,000 to 15,000 clones, about 28% of which are singletons. Of the sample, less than 5% falls within the top ten clones.

Reading the label with the study, this specimen's time point is: cells obtained before transplantation from donor or recipient. Mixed lymphocyte reactions plated around 200,000 CFSE-labeled pre-transplant responders with around 200,000 irradiated violet-dye-labeled stimulators and were cultured for more than five days. Proliferating CD3+CD4+CFSE-low and CD3+CD8+CFSE-low responder cells were FACS-sorted on a BD Influx sorter after the mixed lymphocyte reaction. V loses 9 bases, J loses 1 base, and the germline ends lie 12 bases apart. From the cysteine up to the phenylalanine, the CDR3 has a length of 13 residues. The DNA shown is the 39-base CDR3, in frame from base 1. CDR1 LNHDA and CDR2 SQIVND are derived from the germline V gene (reference sequence). These data originate in a study of graft-versus-host responses after intestinal transplantation (dated by TCRdb to the early 2020s). Broadly, across the study: Multivisceral, liver-intestinal, or isolated intestinal transplants were received by the recipients. Anti-thymocyte globulin induction was given to all recipients, followed by maintenance tacrolimus and steroids for approximately 3 years. After intestinal transplantation, graft-versus-host and host-versus-graft alloreactive T cell clones in the graft, circulation and bone marrow were tracked using bulk TCR-beta CDR3 sequencing. Alloreactive clones were identified by sequencing pre-transplant mixed lymphocyte reaction products and comparing these products with unstimulated pre-transplant donor and recipient T cells. The cohort enrolled about 23 intestinal transplant recipients, one of whom was a retransplant, and 3 patients without pretransplant specimens were excluded. Donor T cell macrochimerism was defined as a peak of at least 4% donor T cells among recipient peripheral blood mononuclear cells. Rather than going through the commercial service, samples from a few later patients were sequenced in-house on an Illumina MiSeq and processed with MiXCR. Study-wide conclusions, independent of this receptor: High GvH to HvG T cell clonal ratios were observed in the allografts of patients with donor T cell macrochimerism. GvH clones were found in recipient bone marrow, and some of the GvH clones appeared earlier in ileal mucosa or blood, which is consistent with an intestinal mucosal origin. The conclusions were limited by the relatively low number and heterogeneity of the intestinal transplant patients. Early after transplant, declines in HvG clones were associated with peak levels of circulating GvH clones.

The rearrangement combines TRBV19 with TRBJ1-1; TRBD1 is perhaps the D gene, given 6 matching bases. The origin of this receptor is a human patient who received an intestinal transplant. The source was alloreactive CD4+ T cells from a mixed lymphocyte reaction culture, collected before intestinal transplant. Sample cell subset or site, as interpreted from the label and publication: CFSE-low proliferating T cells sorted from approximately 6-day pre-transplant mixed lymphocyte reaction (GvH or HvG direction). The CDR3 region: CASSGGRNTEAFF. Read as DNA, the sequence is TGTGCCAGCTCCGGGGGCAGGAACACTGAAGCTTTCTTT.